These 9 T cell receptor beta chains were all obtained from the same sample, sequenced in a study of beta chain features in type 1 diabetes. The whole isolated RNA underwent reverse transcription, so sequencing captured expressed TCRB transcripts. The assay was immunoSEQ multiplex PCR, and TCRdb's table has in-frame clones only and misses some. The table records 430,000 or so clones, 11% of them present only once. The sequencing input was naive CD4+ T cells from blood. The receptors stem from a woman younger than 35 in good health.

The rearrangement links TRBV29-1 to TRBJ1-1, with D unclear. Germline V lookup: CDR1 SQVTM, CDR2 ANQGSEA. This CDR3 spans 15 amino acids. Trimming left V 2 bases short and J 4 bases short, with 17 bases between. The CDR3 loop is CSVERFTGPGTEAFF. For the CDR3, the DNA is TGCAGCGTTGAAAGGTTCACTGGGCCGGGCACTGAAGCTTTCTTT.

This clone is a singleton in its sample. The V call is TRBV4-2, the J call TRBJ1-2; 9 bases map to TRBD1. Germline V lookup: CDR1 LGHNA, CDR2 YNFKEQ. This CDR3 contains 16 residues. V gave up 4 bases and J gave up 4 bases; unmatched junction bases: 10. DNA of the CDR3: TGTGCCAGCAGCCCTAATCTACAGGGGGCCGGCTATGGCTACACCTTC. Translating gives CASSPNLQGAGYGYTF.

The chain joins TRBV5-6 to TRBJ2-1, with 10 bases identical to TRBD2. The CDR3 has 14 residues. Germline CDR1 SGHDT, CDR2 YYEEEE. V lost 5 bases to trimming and J lost 9 bases; unmatched junction nucleotides: 8. CDR3 amino acids: CASRVLAGAGEQFF. In DNA form, the CDR3 reads TGTGCCAGCAGAGTGCTAGCGGGAGCGGGTGAGCAGTTCTTC.

This clone was seen repeatedly, ten times or more. The rearrangement joins TRBV4-3 to TRBJ2-3; TRBD1 agrees at 7 bases. The V gene end was trimmed by 2 bases and the J gene end by 5 bases; junction bases not matched to a gene: 7. CDR1 and CDR2 (germline): LGHNA, YSLEER. The CDR3 length is 15 residues. CDR3 residues: CASSQNRGREDTQYF. In DNA form, the CDR3 reads TGCGCCAGCAGCCAAAACAGGGGACGAGAAGATACGCAGTATTTT.

The CDR3 DNA follows: TGTGCCAGCAGCTTAGTAGCGCAGACCGAGACCCAGTACTTC. As protein: CASSLVAQTETQYF. J is TRBJ2-5 and V is TRBV7-9, with D possibly being TRBD2 (5 bases). Germline V gives CDR1 SEHNR, CDR2 FQNEAQ (reference sequence). Between the trimmed V and J ends, which lost 1 base and 5 bases, there was a span of 11 bases. CDR3 length equals 14 residues.

The chain joins TRBV7-8 to TRBJ1-2; D uncertain. Trimming removed 1 base from V and 7 bases from J, with 10 bases in between. This CDR3 is 13 amino acids long. Germline V gene data show CDR1 as SGHVS and CDR2 as FQNEAQ. CDR3 in amino acids: CASSLGGSAGYTF. The CDR3, as DNA: TGTGCCAGCAGCTTAGGAGGATCAGCTGGCTACACCTTC.

This clone was detected a few times. The V call is TRBV11-2, the J call TRBJ2-1, with D perhaps TRBD2 (5 bases). The CDR3 is 13 residues long. The germline CDR1 and CDR2 sequences are SGHAT and FQNNGV. The V and J ends lost 5 bases and 6 bases respectively, with 11 bases between them. The CDR3 region is CASSLGLFNEQFF. The CDR3, as DNA: TGTGCCAGCAGCCTAGGACTCTTCAATGAGCAGTTCTTC.

This clone occurred a few times. CDR3 sequence (DNA): TGCGCCAGCAGCCAAGATAGGGGATTAGGGTATGGCTACACCTTC. Its translation is CASSQDRGLGYGYTF. This chain connects TRBV4-1 to TRBJ1-2, with D perhaps TRBD1 (5 bases). This CDR3 has 15 residues. Trimming left V 0 bases short and J 5 bases short, with 13 bases between. The V gene's germline CDR1 is MGHRA and CDR2 YSYEKL.

This clone was found a few times. This chain uses TRBV7-3 with TRBJ2-1; D not certain. The V end lost 6 bases, the J end lost 3 bases, and 15 bases lay between the germline ends. CDR3 size: 15 residues. Germline-derived CDR1 and CDR2 are SGHTA and FQGTGA. CDR3 coding DNA: TGTGCCAGCAGTCCGGACGTCCACTACTACAATGAGCAGTTCTTC. Translating gives CASSPDVHYYNEQFF.